One and the same sample provided the 16 T cell receptor beta chains below, sequenced in a study of identical twins. TCRdb ran MiXCR on the 5' RACE reads and lists one entry per CDR3 protein. The repertoire includes 1.5 million or so distinct CDR3 sequences, less than 40% of them detected once, and approximately 0.29% sits in the top ten. Sequences were obtained from cord blood. The receptor source for this set is a newborn girl in good health.

This clonotype has ten or more counts. This chain links TRBV6-6 with TRBJ2-5; maybe TRBD1 (5 bases). The CDR3 is made up of 14 amino acids. Germline values: CDR1 MNHNY, CDR2 SVGAGI (reference sequence). Trimming stripped 5 bases from V and 5 bases from J, with 15 bases between. The CDR3 coding sequence is TGTGCCAGCAGTCCTGGGATCCAGGGCGAGACCCAGTACTTC. Protein sequence: CASSPGIQGETQYF.

The rearrangement uses TRBV10-1 and TRBJ2-1; 9 bases line up with TRBD1. This CDR3 contains 14 residues. The J segment lost 7 bases and the V segment lost 4 bases, leaving 5 bases of the junction unmatched. CDR1 is WNHNN, CDR2 SYGVQD, per germline (reference sequence). CDR3 sequence: CASSADRGWNEQFF. The CDR3 nucleotides are TGCGCCAGCAGTGCGGACAGGGGTTGGAATGAGCAGTTCTTC.

This clonotype was counted only a few times. The chain carries TRBV10-3 and TRBJ1-4, with D uncertain. Looked up from germline, CDR1 is ENHRY and CDR2 is SYGVKD. The V gene lost 3 bases and the J gene lost 4 bases, with 9 bases spanning the gap. The CDR3 is 14 residues long. As DNA, the CDR3 is TGTGCCATCAGTGAAACACGGATTAATGAAAAACTGTTTTTT. Its translation is CAISETRINEKLFF.

This clonotype was seen ten or more times. V and J are TRBV28 and TRBJ2-7; D gene unclear. The CDR3 totals 11 residues. Looked up from germline, CDR1 is MDHEN and CDR2 is SYDVKM. V lost 5 bases and J 10 bases, leaving 12 bases between the germline ends. CDR3 bases: TGTGCCAGCAGTCTTAAATACGCACAGTACTTC. Translation: CASSLKYAQYF.

A few counts support this clonotype. The chain joins TRBV19 to TRBJ1-5; D gene ambiguous. The CDR3 covers 15 residues. Germline V CDR1 and CDR2: LNHDA, SQIVND (reference sequence). V was pared by 4 bases and J by 0 bases, with 10 bases between. The CDR3 reads CASSNSLYSNQPQHF. DNA for the CDR3: TGTGCCAGTAGTAACAGCCTCTATAGCAATCAGCCCCAGCATTTT.

The chain employs TRBV12-5 and TRBJ2-1; 9 bases fit TRBD1. Germline loops: CDR1 LGHNT, CDR2 FRNRAP. The CDR3 length is 18 residues. V lost 0 bases to trimming and J lost 4 bases; unmatched junction nucleotides: 10. The CDR3 bases are TGTGCTAGTGGTTTGGTACCGTCCCTGGGACAGGGATACAATGAGCAGTTCTTC. Translated, it gives CASGLVPSLGQGYNEQFF.

This clonotype was seen at least ten times. V and J are TRBV12-3 or TRBV12-4 and TRBJ1-2; D is unresolved. Trimming left V 8 bases short and J 4 bases short, with 8 bases between. The CDR3 sequence is 11 residues long. The CDR3 DNA follows: TGTGCCAGCGGCCCAAGCTATGGCTACACCTTC. Protein sequence: CASGPSYGYTF.

This clonotype has more than one count but fewer than ten. This chain joins TRBV4-1 and TRBJ2-3; TRBD2 matches 12 bases. CDR3 length: 17 residues. V lost 4 bases to trimming and J lost 5 bases; unmatched junction nucleotides: 10. Germline V CDR1 and CDR2: MGHRA, YSYEKL. In nucleotides, the CDR3 is TGCGCCAGCAGCCTAACCCCCCCGGGACTAGCGGGAGATACGCAGTATTTT. As protein: CASSLTPPGLAGDTQYF.

The chain links TRBV4-1 to TRBJ2-4; 8 bases map to TRBD2. The DNA end is more similar to TRBJ2-7, so the J call may be wrong. The CDR3 is 17 amino acids. Germline loops: CDR1 MGHRA, CDR2 YSYEKL. CDR3 in DNA: TGCGCCAGCAGCCAAGATTACCCGGCGAGCGGGAGCTACGAGCAGTACTTC. The encoded protein is CASSQDYPASGSYEQYF.

DNA of the CDR3: TGTGCCAGCAGCCAAGATAGGTGGGGGTCCAGCACAGATACGCAGTATTTT. Translating it yields CASSQDRWGSSTDTQYF. The chain has TRBV14 and TRBJ2-3, with D perhaps TRBD1 or TRBD2 (5 bases each). Trimming took 0 bases from V and 0 from J, leaving 13 bases between them. The CDR3 covers 17 residues. In germline, CDR1 is SGHDN, CDR2 FVKESK.

The CDR3 coding sequence is TGTGCCAGCAGCTTAGTCGCAGGGGGCATGTATCAGCCCCAGCATTTT. It codes for CASSLVAGGMYQPQHF. The chain employs TRBV7-2 and TRBJ1-5, with 8 bases fitting TRBD1. The CDR3 extends over 16 amino acids. CDR1 and CDR2 from the germline V gene are SGHTA and FQGNSA. V dropped 1 base and J dropped 5; count of bases not matched to a gene: 7.

This clonotype showed up just a few times. V usage is TRBV6-7 and J usage is TRBJ1-1; the D gene is possibly TRBD1 (6 bases). TRBV6-7 is an ORF for which the function is uncertain. V lost 7 bases and J 0 bases, leaving 12 bases between the germline ends. The CDR3 length is 14 residues. CDR3 loop: CASTGARMNTEAFF. The CDR3 DNA is TGTGCCAGCACGGGGGCCAGGATGAACACTGAAGCTTTCTTT.

This chain's CDR3 is CASSSPGKGLYGYTF. CDR3 DNA: TGTGCCAGCAGTTCCCCAGGGAAGGGACTCTATGGCTACACCTTC. The chain employs TRBV27 and TRBJ1-2; tentative D call: TRBD1 (5 bases). CDR1 MNHEY and CDR2 SMNVEV come from the germline V gene (reference sequence). CDR3 size: 15 residues. V shed 4 bases and J shed 4 bases, with 16 bases lying between them.

This clonotype was observed a handful of times. This rearrangement joins TRBV20-1 to TRBJ2-2, with D possibly being TRBD1 or TRBD2 (6 bases each). The germline V gene has CDR1 DFQATT and CDR2 SNEGSKA (reference sequence). V gave up 3 bases and J gave up 0 bases, with 14 bases separating them. The CDR3 extends over 16 amino acids. The CDR3 nucleotides read TGCAGTGCTAGGGACGACGGGGGCCCGAACACCGGGGAGCTGTTTTTT. It specifies CSARDDGGPNTGELFF.

This chain uses TRBV30 with TRBJ1-2; TRBD1 agrees at 7 bases. There are 12 residues in the CDR3. J was trimmed by 12 bases and V by 0 bases; bases with no gene match: 7. CDR1 GTSNPN and CDR2 SVGIG come from the germline V gene (reference sequence). CDR3 protein: CAWSVLTGKDTF. In DNA form, the CDR3 reads TGTGCCTGGAGTGTGTTGACAGGGAAGGACACCTTC.

The chain combines TRBV18 with TRBJ1-1; D gene unclear. Trimming removed 6 bases at V and 7 bases at J, with 9 bases between. The CDR3 loop spans 11 amino acids. CDR1 KGHSH and CDR2 LQKENI come from the germline V gene. The DNA of the CDR3 is TGTGCCAGCTCGAGAGGACGTGAAGCTTTCTTT. Translating it yields CASSRGREAFF.